This T cell receptor beta chain stems from a study of T cell clonality in common variable immunodeficiency. This clone has ten or more counts. Each donor provided roughly 4.5 to 8.5 ml of heparinized whole blood. The data were produced by immunoSEQ multiplex PCR, yet TCRdb's version contains in-frame clones alone and is incomplete. The sample contains under 40,000 clones, none occurring once; roughly 3.2% lies in the top ten. The clonotype originates from a person aged 18 to 69 in good health. The material sequenced was peripheral blood mononuclear cells.

CDR3 residues: CASSKGQGAGNTIYF. The part of the CDR3 DNA that was read is TGTGCCAGCAGCAAAGGACAGGGGGCCGGAAACACC. The rearrangement joins TRBV5-4 to TRBJ1-3, with 11 bases matching TRBD1. The CDR3 end is not reached by the read, which stops 3 residues before it; the germline J gene fills it in. Germline V gives CDR1 SGHNT, CDR2 YYREEE (reference sequence). J lost 4 bases, V lost 4 bases, and 4 bases had no gene match. The CDR3 extends over 15 amino acids.